These 25 T cell receptor beta chains share one sample of origin, sequenced in a study of blood T cell repertoires in COVID-19. Data came from immunoSEQ multiplex PCR; TCRdb stores just in-frame clones and leaves some out. Of 75,000 to 90,000 clones in the sample, roughly 88% are singletons; the top ten hold approximately 8%. The material sequenced was peripheral blood. These receptor sequences come from a man aged 50 to 60 with active COVID-19.

The rearrangement joins TRBV7-9 to TRBJ1-1; 10 positions match TRBD1. There are 16 residues in the CDR3. The junction had 9 bases not matched to a gene; V was cut back by 5 bases and J by 3 bases. Germline V gene sequence: CDR1 SEHNR, CDR2 FQNEAQ (reference sequence). The CDR3 nucleotides read TGTGCCAGCAGCATTCCCGGGACAGGGGTTGACACTGAAGCTTTCTTT. Its translation is CASSIPGTGVDTEAFF.

This rearrangement joins TRBV12-3 or TRBV12-4 to TRBJ1-5; no definite D call. V lost 6 bases to trimming and J lost 5 bases, with 11 bases between them. This CDR3 region has 13 residues. In nucleotides, the CDR3 is TGTGCCAGCAGCTTGTTGGAGGATCAGCCCCAGCATTTT. It yields the protein CASSLLEDQPQHF.

This clone occurred a few times. The chain carries TRBV12-3 or TRBV12-4 and TRBJ2-1; TRBD1 is a possible D gene (6 bases). Deletions cut 7 bases from V and 5 bases from J, with 12 bases between. The CDR3 is made up of 13 amino acids. CDR3: CASTLGQNNEQFF. The CDR3 nucleotides are TGTGCCAGCACCCTAGGACAGAACAATGAGCAGTTCTTC.

The V gene is TRBV13, the J gene TRBJ1-4; 12 bases line up with TRBD1. This CDR3 has 17 amino acids. The germline V gene encodes CDR1 PRHDT and CDR2 FYEKMQ (reference sequence). The V gene end was trimmed by 5 bases and the J gene end by 6 bases; junction bases not matched to a gene: 10. The chain's CDR3 is CASSKTRDRGPDEKLFF. As DNA, the CDR3 is TGTGCCAGCAGCAAGACCCGGGACAGGGGGCCGGATGAAAAACTGTTTTTT.

This chain uses TRBV7-3 with TRBJ2-2; tentatively, D is TRBD2 (5 bases). Per germline, CDR1 SGHTA and CDR2 FQGTGA. This CDR3 comprises 15 residues. Trimming cost V 3 bases and J 0 bases, with 8 bases left between them. CDR3 nucleotide sequence: TGTGCCAGCAGCTTGATAGCGTCGAACACCGGGGAGCTGTTTTTT. Protein sequence: CASSLIASNTGELFF.

This sequence joins TRBV24-1 and TRBJ1-3; maybe TRBD1 (5 bases). V shed 3 bases and J shed 2 bases, with 7 bases lying between them. The germline V gene has CDR1 KGHDR and CDR2 SFDVKD. This CDR3 comprises 14 residues. The CDR3 protein is CATSDPGAGNTIYF. CDR3 DNA sequence: TGTGCCACCAGTGATCCGGGGGCTGGAAACACCATATATTTT.

This chain connects TRBV3-1 (or the pseudogene TRBV3-2) to TRBJ2-2, with D perhaps TRBD2 (6 bases). Germline CDR1 is LGHDT and CDR2 is YNNKEL (reference sequence). The CDR3 runs to 17 residues. V was clipped by 5 bases and J by 7 bases, with 23 bases between them. CDR3 DNA: TGTGCCAGCAGCTCCCGATCAGTCGGGGGAATTGGCGGGGAGCTGTTTTTT. Protein: CASSSRSVGGIGGELFF.

The rearrangement links TRBV27 to TRBJ2-1, with D possibly being TRBD1 (5 bases). The V end lost 2 bases, the J end lost 8 bases, and 13 bases lay between the germline ends. Germline values: CDR1 MNHEY, CDR2 SMNVEV (reference sequence). The length of the CDR3 is 14 residues. The CDR3 sequence: CASSLGRRVDEQFF. The DNA of the CDR3 is TGTGCCAGCAGTTTAGGGCGCAGGGTAGATGAGCAGTTCTTC.

The J gene is TRBJ2-7, the V gene TRBV25-1, with TRBD1 matching 9 bases. This CDR3 spans 13 amino acids. Germline trimming cut 8 bases from V and 2 bases from J; bases unmatched to any gene: 4. Per germline, CDR1 MGHDK and CDR2 SYGVNS. The CDR3 reads CASGWDRAYEQYF. The CDR3 DNA sequence: TGTGCCAGCGGTTGGGACAGGGCCTACGAGCAGTACTTC.

The J gene is TRBJ1-2, the V gene TRBV27; D unresolved. The length of the CDR3 is 12 residues. Germline V gene lookup returns CDR1 MNHEY and CDR2 SMNVEV (reference sequence). V was clipped by 5 bases and J by 8 bases, with 12 bases between them. The CDR3 bases are TGTGCCAGCAGTCCTAGACTAGGCGGCTACACCTTC. It is translated as CASSPRLGGYTF.

The V gene is TRBV3-1 (or the pseudogene TRBV3-2), the J gene TRBJ2-7, with TRBD2 matching over 10 bases. Unmatched junction bases numbered 8, after V lost 3 bases and J lost 3 bases. There are 16 residues in the CDR3. Germline V gene sequence: CDR1 LGHDT, CDR2 YNNKEL (reference sequence). For the CDR3, the DNA is TGTGCCAGCAGCCAGAGCTTAGCGGGAGGATTCTACGAGCAGTACTTC. It specifies CASSQSLAGGFYEQYF.

The chain uses TRBV9 and TRBJ1-3, with 8 bases that match TRBD1. Germline CDR1 is SGDLS and CDR2 is YYNGEE. The J segment lost 0 bases and the V segment lost 4 bases, leaving 9 bases of the junction unmatched. CDR3 size: 17 residues. The CDR3 DNA reads TGTGCCAGCAGCACCTGGGGACAGGCGGTCTCTGGAAACACCATATATTTT. It codes for CASSTWGQAVSGNTIYF.

The V gene is TRBV4-3, the J gene TRBJ2-1; 10 nucleotides align to TRBD2. The V gene end was trimmed by 1 base and the J gene end by 9 bases; junction bases not matched to a gene: 9. CDR1 is LGHNA and CDR2 is YSLEER in the germline V gene. The CDR3 has 16 amino acids. CDR3 sequence (DNA): TGCGCCAGCAGCCAAGTAGCTAGCGGGAGTAGAGGTGAGCAGTTCTTC. It yields the protein CASSQVASGSRGEQFF.

The rearrangement uses TRBV7-2 and TRBJ1-2; no clear D gene. With 5 bases removed from V and 4 bases from J, the gap between germline ends came to 17 bases. CDR1 and CDR2 from the germline V gene are SGHTA and FQGNSA. The CDR3 spans 15 residues. CDR3 coding DNA: TGTGCCAGCAGCGTTACAGCGCTCCGGGGCTATGGCTACACCTTC. It yields the protein CASSVTALRGYGYTF.

In its sample, this clone was seen once. The chain combines TRBV5-1 with TRBJ2-7, with D maybe TRBD1 (6 bases). Between the trimmed V and J ends, which lost 1 base and 2 bases, there was a span of 13 bases. Germline V gene lookup returns CDR1 SGHRS and CDR2 YFSETQ. This CDR3 is 15 amino acids long. CDR3 sequence: CASSLFGRGTYEQYF. CDR3 sequence (DNA): TGCGCCAGCAGCTTGTTTGGCAGGGGCACCTACGAGCAGTACTTC.

This sequence joins TRBV5-1 and TRBJ2-3; TRBD1 might be the D (6 bases). The CDR3 contains 15 residues. The ends were cut back, 1 base at V and 0 bases at J, with 9 bases in the middle. Per germline, CDR1 SGHRS and CDR2 YFSETQ. For the CDR3, the DNA is TGCGCCAGCAGCTTGTACAGGGAAAGCACAGATACGCAGTATTTT. This sequence encodes CASSLYRESTDTQYF.

The gene calls are TRBV4-3 and TRBJ1-2; 12 nucleotides match TRBD1. Losses at the gene ends were 3 bases for V and 6 bases for J; bases not matched to a gene: 5. The CDR3 extends over 15 amino acids. Per the germline V gene, CDR1 is LGHNA and CDR2 is YSLEER. The CDR3 is CASSQRDRGLNGYTF. The CDR3 bases are TGCGCCAGCAGCCAGAGGGACAGGGGGCTCAATGGCTACACCTTC.

The CDR3 nucleotides read TGTGCCAGCTCGATTAAACAGGACTATGGCTACACCTTC. Its protein is CASSIKQDYGYTF. V gene TRBV18 combines with J gene TRBJ1-2, with D possibly matching TRBD1 (5 bases). Germline lookup yields CDR1 KGHSH and CDR2 LQKENI. V shed 6 bases and J shed 3 bases, with 11 bases lying between them. This CDR3 has 13 residues.

This clone was recorded a few times. The rearrangement links TRBV6-6 to TRBJ1-1; possible D gene TRBD1, 5 bases. The CDR3 spans 13 residues. From germline, CDR1 is MNHNY and CDR2 SVGAGI (reference sequence). Trimming took 5 bases from V and 1 from J, leaving 8 bases between them. CDR3 region: CASSGHQNTEAFF. In DNA, the CDR3 is TGTGCCAGCAGTGGACATCAGAACACTGAAGCTTTCTTT.

This clone was observed once. The chain has TRBV7-6 and TRBJ2-2, with 7 bases fitting TRBD1. The germline V gene has CDR1 SGHVS and CDR2 FNYEAQ. V was clipped by 1 base and J by 4 bases; unmatched bases: 9. The CDR3 has 17 residues. The CDR3 bases are TGTGCCAGCAGCTTAGGAAACGGGGACAGACCCACCGGGGAGCTGTTTTTT. Amino acid sequence: CASSLGNGDRPTGELFF.

This clone was picked up a small number of times. The chain couples TRBV6-4 to TRBJ2-7; possible D gene TRBD1, 5 bases. The CDR3 runs to 14 residues. Trimming stripped 6 bases from V and 2 bases from J, with 14 bases between. Germline CDR1 MRHNA, CDR2 SNTAGT. The CDR3 region has the DNA TGTGCCAGCAGGACAGAATTCGTTCCCTACGAGCAGTACTTC. This codes for CASRTEFVPYEQYF.

The chain carries TRBV15 and TRBJ1-2; TRBD1 matches at 9 bases. The V gene end was trimmed by 2 bases and the J gene end by 0 bases; junction bases not matched to a gene: 4. The germline V gene encodes CDR1 LNHNV and CDR2 YYDKDF (reference sequence). This CDR3 is 16 amino acids long. CDR3 region: CATSRNRDRANYGYTF. The CDR3 coding sequence is TGTGCCACCAGCAGAAACCGGGACAGGGCTAACTATGGCTACACCTTC.

The V gene is TRBV28, the J gene TRBJ1-3, with D perhaps TRBD1 (5 bases). Per germline, CDR1 MDHEN and CDR2 SYDVKM. Trimming shortened V by 4 bases and J by 2 bases, and 15 bases separated the two germline ends. The CDR3 is 16 residues long. CDR3 nucleotide sequence: TGTGCCAGCAGTTCCGGGGAGGTAGGGGCTGGAAACACCATATATTTT. The encoded protein is CASSSGEVGAGNTIYF.

The chain combines TRBV30 with TRBJ1-6, with D maybe TRBD1 (5 bases). CDR3 length equals 14 residues. Germline values: CDR1 GTSNPN, CDR2 SVGIG (reference sequence). The V gene lost 2 bases and the J gene lost 1 base, with 6 bases spanning the gap. Here the CDR3 reads CAWSRTSYNSPLHF. For the CDR3, the DNA is TGTGCCTGGAGTCGGACATCCTATAATTCACCCCTCCACTTT.

This chain joins TRBV19 and TRBJ1-6; TRBD1 matches 8 bases. The CDR3 has 14 amino acids. Germline CDR1 reads LNHDA; CDR2 reads SQIVND (reference sequence). Losses at the gene ends were 6 bases for V and 8 bases for J; bases not matched to a gene: 6. The CDR3 region is CASSLTGGDSPLHF. The CDR3 DNA follows: TGTGCCAGTAGCCTAACAGGGGGAGATTCACCCCTCCACTTT.